This entry concerns a single T cell receptor beta chain. Its antigen is still unknown. This table comes from immunoSEQ multiplex PCR, and its TCRdb copy is limited to in-frame clones, with some not included. The table shows approximately 170,000 clones, with roughly 84% occurring only once. The data are from a study of cytotoxic CD8 clonotypes in ibrutinib-treated CLL. Study in general: A median about 11 months of treatment, range 6 to 36, preceded the collection of response samples.

The CDR3 is made up of 17 amino acids. Germline V gives CDR1 SGHRS, CDR2 YFSETQ. Between the trimmed V and J ends, which lost 4 bases and 1 base, there was a span of 20 bases. General study findings and limits: Under therapy, public clonotypes either contracted or stayed stable, and they were uncommon.

Source: PBMCs, taken at disease progression, from a patient treated with ibrutinib. The J gene is TRBJ1-1, the V gene TRBV5-1; D unresolved. The origin of this receptor is a human donor with chronic lymphocytic leukemia. The CDR3 reads CASSPRTLGVRNTEAFF. The CDR3 coding sequence is TGCGCCAGCAGCCCGCGGACTCTCGGAGTTAGGAACACTGAAGCTTTCTTT.